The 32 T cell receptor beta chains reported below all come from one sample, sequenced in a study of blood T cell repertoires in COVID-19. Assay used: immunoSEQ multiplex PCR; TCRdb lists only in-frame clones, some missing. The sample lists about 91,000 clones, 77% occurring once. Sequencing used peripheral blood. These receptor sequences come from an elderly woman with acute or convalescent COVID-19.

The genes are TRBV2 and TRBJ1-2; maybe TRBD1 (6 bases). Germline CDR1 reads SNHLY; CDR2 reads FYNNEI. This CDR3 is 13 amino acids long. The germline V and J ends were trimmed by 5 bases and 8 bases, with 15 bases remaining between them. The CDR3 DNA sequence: TGTGCCAGCAGTAGACAGGTTCCTGGGGGCTACACCTTC. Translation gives CASSRQVPGGYTF.

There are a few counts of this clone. This CDR3 reads CASSGQGTDTQYF. CDR3 bases: TGTGCCAGTAGCGGACAGGGAACAGATACGCAGTATTTT. This chain links TRBV19 with TRBJ2-3, with TRBD1 matching 8 bases. Germline V gives CDR1 LNHDA, CDR2 SQIVND (reference sequence). The CDR3 spans 13 residues. V was pared by 6 bases and J by 3 bases, with 2 bases of the junction left unmatched. The full variable domain, in which reference TRBV19 and TRBJ2-3 provide the parts outside the CDR3, is DGGITQSPKYLFRKEGQNVTLSCEQNLNHDAMYWYRQDPGQGLRLIYYSQIVNDFQKGDIAEGYSVSREKKESFPLTVTSAQKNPTAFYLCASSGQGTDTQYFGPGTRLTVL.

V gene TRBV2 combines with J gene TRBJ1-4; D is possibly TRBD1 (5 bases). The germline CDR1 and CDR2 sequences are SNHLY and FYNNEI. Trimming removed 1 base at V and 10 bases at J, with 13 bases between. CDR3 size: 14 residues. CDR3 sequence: CASSEGAGLSKLFF. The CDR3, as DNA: TGTGCCAGCAGTGAAGGGGCGGGACTCTCAAAACTGTTTTTT.

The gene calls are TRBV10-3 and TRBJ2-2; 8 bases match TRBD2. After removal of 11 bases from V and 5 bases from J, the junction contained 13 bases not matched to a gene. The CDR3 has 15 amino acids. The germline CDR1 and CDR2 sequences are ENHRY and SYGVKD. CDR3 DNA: TGTGCCGCCCAACGGGGGGGCCGTGGGACCGGGGAGCTGTTTTTT. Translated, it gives CAAQRGGRGTGELFF.

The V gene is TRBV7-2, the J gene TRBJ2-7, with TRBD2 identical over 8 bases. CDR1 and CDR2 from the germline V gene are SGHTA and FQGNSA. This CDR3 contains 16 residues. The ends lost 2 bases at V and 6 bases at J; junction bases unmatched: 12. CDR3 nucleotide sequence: TGTGCCAGCAGCTTAAGGCTCTGGCGGGGGGAATCCGAGCAGTACTTC. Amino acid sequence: CASSLRLWRGESEQYF. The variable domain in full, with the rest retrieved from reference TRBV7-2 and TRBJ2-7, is GAGVSQSPSNKVTEKGKDVELRCDPISGHTALYWYRQSLGQGLEFLIYFQGNSAPDKSGLPSDRFSAERTGGSVSTLTIQRTQQEDSAVYLCASSLRLWRGESEQYFGPGTRLTVT.

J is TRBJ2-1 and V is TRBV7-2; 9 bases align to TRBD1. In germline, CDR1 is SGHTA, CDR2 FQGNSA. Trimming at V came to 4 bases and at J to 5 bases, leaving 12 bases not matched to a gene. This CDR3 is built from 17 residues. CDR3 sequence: CASSSGVTGGLDNEQFF. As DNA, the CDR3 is TGTGCCAGCAGCTCCGGGGTGACAGGGGGGTTAGACAATGAGCAGTTCTTC.

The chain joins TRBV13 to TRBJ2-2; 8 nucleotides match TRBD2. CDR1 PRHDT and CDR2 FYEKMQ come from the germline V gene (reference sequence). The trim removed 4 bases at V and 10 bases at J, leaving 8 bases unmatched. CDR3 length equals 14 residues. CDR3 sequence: CASSSPAGEEELFF. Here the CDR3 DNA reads TGTGCCAGCAGCTCCCCAGCGGGGGAGGAGGAGCTGTTTTTT.

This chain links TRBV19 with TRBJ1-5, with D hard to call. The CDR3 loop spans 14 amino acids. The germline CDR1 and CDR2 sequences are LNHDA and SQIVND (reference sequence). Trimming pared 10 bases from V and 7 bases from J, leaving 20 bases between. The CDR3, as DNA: TGTGCCACCTCAACCACGGAAAGGAGGCAGCCCCAGCATTTT. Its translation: CATSTTERRQPQHF. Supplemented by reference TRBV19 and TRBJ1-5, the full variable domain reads DGGITQSPKYLFRKEGQNVTLSCEQNLNHDAMYWYRQDPGQGLRLIYYSQIVNDFQKGDIAEGYSVSREKKESFPLTVTSAQKNPTAFYLCATSTTERRQPQHFGDGTRLSIL.

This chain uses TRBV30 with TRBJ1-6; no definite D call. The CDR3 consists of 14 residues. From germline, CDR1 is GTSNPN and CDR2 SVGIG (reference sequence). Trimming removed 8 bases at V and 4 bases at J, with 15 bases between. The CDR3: CAVLGGQYNSPLHF. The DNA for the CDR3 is TGTGCCGTCCTTGGCGGGCAGTATAATTCACCCCTCCACTTT. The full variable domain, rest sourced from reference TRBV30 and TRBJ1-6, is SQTIHQWPATLVQPVGSPLSLECTVEGTSNPNLYWYRQAAGRGLQLLFYSVGIGQISSEVPQNLSASRPQDRQFILSSKKLLLSDSGFYLCAVLGGQYNSPLHFGNGTRLTVT.

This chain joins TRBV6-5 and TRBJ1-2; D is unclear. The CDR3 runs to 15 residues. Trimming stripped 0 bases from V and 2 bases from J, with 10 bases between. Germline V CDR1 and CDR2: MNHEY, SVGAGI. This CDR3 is CASSYSTGYNYGYTF. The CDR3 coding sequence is TGTGCCAGCAGTTACTCGACCGGGTACAACTATGGCTACACCTTC.

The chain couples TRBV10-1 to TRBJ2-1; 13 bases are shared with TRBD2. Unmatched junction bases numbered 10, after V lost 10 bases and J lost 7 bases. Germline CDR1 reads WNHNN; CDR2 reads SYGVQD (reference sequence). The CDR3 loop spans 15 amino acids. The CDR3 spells CATRIRTSGSNEQFF. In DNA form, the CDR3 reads TGCGCCACCAGAATACGGACTAGCGGGAGTAATGAGCAGTTCTTC.

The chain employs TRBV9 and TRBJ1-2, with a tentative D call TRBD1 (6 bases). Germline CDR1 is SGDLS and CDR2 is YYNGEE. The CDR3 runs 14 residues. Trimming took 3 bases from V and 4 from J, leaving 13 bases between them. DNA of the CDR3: TGTGCCAGCAGCGGTGGACAGAGCGCCTATGGCTACACCTTC. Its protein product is CASSGGQSAYGYTF.

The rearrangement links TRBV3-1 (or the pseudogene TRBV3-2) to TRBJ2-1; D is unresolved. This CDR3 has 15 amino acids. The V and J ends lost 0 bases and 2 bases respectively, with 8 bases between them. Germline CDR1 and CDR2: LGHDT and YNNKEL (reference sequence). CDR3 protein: CASSQESSPYNEQFF. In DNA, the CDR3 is TGTGCCAGCAGCCAAGAGAGCTCTCCCTACAATGAGCAGTTCTTC.

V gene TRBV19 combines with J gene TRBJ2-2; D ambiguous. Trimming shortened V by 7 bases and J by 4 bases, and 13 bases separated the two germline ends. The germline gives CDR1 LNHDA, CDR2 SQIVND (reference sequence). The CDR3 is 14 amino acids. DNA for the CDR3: TGTGCCAGTAAAGGCCTAGGTAGCACCGGGGAGCTGTTTTTT. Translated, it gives CASKGLGSTGELFF.

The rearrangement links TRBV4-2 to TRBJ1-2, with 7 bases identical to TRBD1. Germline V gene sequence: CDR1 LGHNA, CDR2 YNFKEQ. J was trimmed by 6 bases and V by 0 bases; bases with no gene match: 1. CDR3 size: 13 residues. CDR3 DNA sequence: TGTGCCAGCAGCCAAGAGACAGGGAATGGCTACACCTTC. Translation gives CASSQETGNGYTF.

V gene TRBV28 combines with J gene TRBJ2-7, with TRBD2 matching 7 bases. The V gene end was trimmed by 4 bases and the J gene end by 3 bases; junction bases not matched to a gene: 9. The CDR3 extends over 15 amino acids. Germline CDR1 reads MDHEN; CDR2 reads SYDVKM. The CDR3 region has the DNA TGTGCCAGCAGTTCGCCGAGCGGGATATACTACGAGCAGTACTTC. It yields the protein CASSSPSGIYYEQYF.

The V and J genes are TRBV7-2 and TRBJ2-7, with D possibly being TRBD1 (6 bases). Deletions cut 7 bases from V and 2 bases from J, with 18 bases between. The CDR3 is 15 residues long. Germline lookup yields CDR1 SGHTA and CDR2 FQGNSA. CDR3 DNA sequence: TGTGCCAGCACTCTCCACTTGGGGGCACCCTACGAGCAGTACTTC. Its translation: CASTLHLGAPYEQYF.

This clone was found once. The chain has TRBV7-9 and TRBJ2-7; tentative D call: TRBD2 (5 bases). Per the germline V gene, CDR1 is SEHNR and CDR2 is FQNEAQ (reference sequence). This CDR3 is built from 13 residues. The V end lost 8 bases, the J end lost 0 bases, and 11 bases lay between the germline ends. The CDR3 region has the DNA TGTGCCAGCGGAGCGGTAAGCTCCTACGAGCAGTACTTC. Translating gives CASGAVSSYEQYF.

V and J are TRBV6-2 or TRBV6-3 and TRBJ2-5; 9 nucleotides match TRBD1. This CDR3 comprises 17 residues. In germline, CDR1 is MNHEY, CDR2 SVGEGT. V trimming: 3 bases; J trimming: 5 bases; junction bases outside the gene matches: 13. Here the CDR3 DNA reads TGTGCCAGCAGTTATTATCCGGGCCGGACAGGGGAGGAGACCCAGTACTTC. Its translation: CASSYYPGRTGEETQYF.

CDR3 sequence: CASSPGTSGHHEQYF. The DNA of the CDR3 is TGTGCCAGCAGCCCCGGGACTAGCGGGCACCACGAGCAGTACTTC. The chain has TRBV7-2 and TRBJ2-7; 12 bases fit TRBD2. The CDR3 contains 15 residues. CDR1 SGHTA and CDR2 FQGNSA come from the germline V gene. Trimming cost V 5 bases and J 5 bases; bases outside gene matches: 7.

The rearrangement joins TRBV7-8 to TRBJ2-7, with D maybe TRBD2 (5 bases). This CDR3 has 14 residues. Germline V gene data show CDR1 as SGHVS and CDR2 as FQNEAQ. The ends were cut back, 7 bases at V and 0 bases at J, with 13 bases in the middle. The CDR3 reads CASTDIRGSYEQYF. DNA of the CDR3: TGTGCCAGCACGGATATACGGGGCTCCTACGAGCAGTACTTC.

The CDR3 nucleotides are TGTGCCAGCAGTGATACCCTGGGCGGCTACACCTTC. This translates into CASSDTLGGYTF. The genes are TRBV2 and TRBJ1-2; D remains ambiguous. Germline V gene lookup returns CDR1 SNHLY and CDR2 FYNNEI. The CDR3 totals 12 residues. The V gene lost 3 bases and the J gene lost 8 bases, with 10 bases spanning the gap. Supplemented by reference TRBV2 and TRBJ1-2, the full variable domain reads EPEVTQTPSHQVTQMGQEVILRCVPISNHLYFYWYRQILGQKVEFLVSFYNNEISEKSEIFDDQFSVERPDGSNFTLKIRSTKLEDSAMYFCASSDTLGGYTFGSGTRLTVV.

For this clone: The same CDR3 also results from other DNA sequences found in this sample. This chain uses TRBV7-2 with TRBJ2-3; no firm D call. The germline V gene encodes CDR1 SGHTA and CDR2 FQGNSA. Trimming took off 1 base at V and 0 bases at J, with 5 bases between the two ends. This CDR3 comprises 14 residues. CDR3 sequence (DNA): TGTGCCAGCAGCTTAGGGCAGAGCACAGATACGCAGTATTTT. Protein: CASSLGQSTDTQYF. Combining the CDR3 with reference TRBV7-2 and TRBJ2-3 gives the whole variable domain GAGVSQSPSNKVTEKGKDVELRCDPISGHTALYWYRQSLGQGLEFLIYFQGNSAPDKSGLPSDRFSAERTGGSVSTLTIQRTQQEDSAVYLCASSLGQSTDTQYFGPGTRLTVL.

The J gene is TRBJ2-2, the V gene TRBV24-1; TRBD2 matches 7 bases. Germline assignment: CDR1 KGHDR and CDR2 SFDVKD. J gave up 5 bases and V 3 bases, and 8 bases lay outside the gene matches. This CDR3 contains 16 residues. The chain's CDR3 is CATSDPAGDGTGELFF. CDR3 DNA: TGTGCCACCAGTGATCCGGCGGGAGATGGAACCGGGGAGCTGTTTTTT.

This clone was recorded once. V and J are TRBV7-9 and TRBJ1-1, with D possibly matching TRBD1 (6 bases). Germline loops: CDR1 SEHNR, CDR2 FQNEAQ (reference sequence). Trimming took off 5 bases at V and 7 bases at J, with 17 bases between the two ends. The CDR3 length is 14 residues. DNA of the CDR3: TGTGCCAGCAGCGCAAGTTCACAGGGACATGAAGCTTTCTTT. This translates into CASSASSQGHEAFF.

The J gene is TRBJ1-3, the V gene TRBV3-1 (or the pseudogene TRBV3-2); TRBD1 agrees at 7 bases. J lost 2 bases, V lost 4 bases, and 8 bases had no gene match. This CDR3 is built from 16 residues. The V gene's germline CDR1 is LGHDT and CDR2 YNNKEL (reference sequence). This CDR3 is CASSLQGGRAGNTIYF. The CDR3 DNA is TGTGCCAGCAGCCTCCAAGGGGGCAGGGCTGGAAACACCATATATTTT.

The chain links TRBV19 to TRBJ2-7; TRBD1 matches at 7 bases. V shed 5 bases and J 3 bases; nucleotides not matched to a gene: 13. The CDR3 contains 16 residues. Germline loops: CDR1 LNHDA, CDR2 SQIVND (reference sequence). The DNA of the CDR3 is TGTGCCAGTAGTCCAAGACAGGGCTTAGGGGACTACGAGCAGTACTTC. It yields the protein CASSPRQGLGDYEQYF.

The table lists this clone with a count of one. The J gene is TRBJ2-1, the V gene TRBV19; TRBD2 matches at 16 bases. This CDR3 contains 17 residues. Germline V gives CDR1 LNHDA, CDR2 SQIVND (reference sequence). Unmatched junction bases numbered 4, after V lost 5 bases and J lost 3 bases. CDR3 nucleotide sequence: TGTGCCAGTAGTCCGGGACTAGCGGGAGGGGGCTACAATGAGCAGTTCTTC. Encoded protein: CASSPGLAGGGYNEQFF.

CDR3 region: CASSPAGGPSGTQYF. The CDR3 coding sequence is TGTGCCAGCTCACCAGCGGGAGGGCCCAGTGGGACCCAGTACTTC. V and J are TRBV18 and TRBJ2-5, with TRBD2 matching 9 bases. CDR3 length: 15 amino acids. Trimming took 2 bases from V and 7 from J; bases not matched to a gene: 8. Germline V gene data show CDR1 as KGHSH and CDR2 as LQKENI.

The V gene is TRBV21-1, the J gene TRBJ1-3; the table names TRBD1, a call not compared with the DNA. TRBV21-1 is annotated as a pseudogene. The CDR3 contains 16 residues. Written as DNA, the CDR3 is TGTGCCAGCAGCAAAGATCGAACCAGCTCTGGAAACACCATATATTTT. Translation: CASSKDRTSSGNTIYF.

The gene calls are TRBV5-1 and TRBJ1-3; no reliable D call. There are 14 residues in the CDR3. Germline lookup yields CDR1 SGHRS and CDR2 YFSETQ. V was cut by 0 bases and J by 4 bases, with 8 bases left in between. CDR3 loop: CASSLEPRGNTIYF. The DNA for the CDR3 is TGCGCCAGCAGCTTGGAACCGAGGGGAAACACCATATATTTT.

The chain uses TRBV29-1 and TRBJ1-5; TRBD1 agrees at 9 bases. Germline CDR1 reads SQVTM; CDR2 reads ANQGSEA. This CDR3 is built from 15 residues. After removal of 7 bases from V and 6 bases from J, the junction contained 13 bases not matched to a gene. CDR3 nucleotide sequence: TGCAGCGCCTCCTTTACAGGGGGCGCGGGTCAGCCCCAGCATTTT. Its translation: CSASFTGGAGQPQHF.